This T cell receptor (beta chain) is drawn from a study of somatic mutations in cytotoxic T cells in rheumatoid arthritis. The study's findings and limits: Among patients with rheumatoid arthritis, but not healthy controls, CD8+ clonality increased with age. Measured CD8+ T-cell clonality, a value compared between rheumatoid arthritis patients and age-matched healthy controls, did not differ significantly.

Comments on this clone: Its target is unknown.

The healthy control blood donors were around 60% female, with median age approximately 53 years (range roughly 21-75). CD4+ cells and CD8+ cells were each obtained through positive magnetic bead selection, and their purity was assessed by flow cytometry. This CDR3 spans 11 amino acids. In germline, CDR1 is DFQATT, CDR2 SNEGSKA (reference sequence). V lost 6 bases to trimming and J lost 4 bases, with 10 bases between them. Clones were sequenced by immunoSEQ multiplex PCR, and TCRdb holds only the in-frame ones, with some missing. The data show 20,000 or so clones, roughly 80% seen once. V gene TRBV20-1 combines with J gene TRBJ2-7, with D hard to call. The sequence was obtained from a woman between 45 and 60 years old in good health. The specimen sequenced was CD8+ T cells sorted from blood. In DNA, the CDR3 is TGCAGTGCGCCTTTTGGGTACGAGCAGTACTTC. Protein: CSAPFGYEQYF.